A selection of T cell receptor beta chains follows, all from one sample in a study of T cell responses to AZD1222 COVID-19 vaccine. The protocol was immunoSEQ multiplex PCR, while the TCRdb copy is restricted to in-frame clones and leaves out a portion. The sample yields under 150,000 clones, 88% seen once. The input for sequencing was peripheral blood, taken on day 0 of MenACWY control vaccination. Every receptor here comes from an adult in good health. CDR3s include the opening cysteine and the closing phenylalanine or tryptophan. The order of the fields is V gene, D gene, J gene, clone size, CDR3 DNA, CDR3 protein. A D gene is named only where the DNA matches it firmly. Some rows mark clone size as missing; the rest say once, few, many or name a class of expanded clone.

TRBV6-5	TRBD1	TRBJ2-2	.	TGTGCCAGCAGTTACGTTGACAGGGGGACCGGGGAGCTGTTTTTT	CASSYVDRGTGELFF
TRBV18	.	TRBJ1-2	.	TGTGCCAGCTCACCGCCAGGGTTTTCTATCGCCTATGGCTACACCTTC	CASSPPGFSIAYGYTF
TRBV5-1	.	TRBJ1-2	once	TGCGCCAGCACGGAACCGGCAACTAACTATGGCTACACCTTC	CASTEPATNYGYTF
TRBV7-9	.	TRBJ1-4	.	TGTGCCAGCAGCTTAGCCGGGGGAGGAGAAAAACTGTTTTTT	CASSLAGGGEKLFF
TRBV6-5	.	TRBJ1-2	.	TGTGCCAGCAGAGATAGGTTAGGATATGGCTACACCTTC	CASRDRLGYGYTF
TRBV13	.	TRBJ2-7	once	TGTGCCAGCAGCCCTTGGTCTTCCTACGAGCAGTACTTC	CASSPWSSYEQYF
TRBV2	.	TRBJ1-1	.	TGTGCCACCCGGGGGGGAAAGGGTTTAAAAAACACTGAAGCTTTCTTT	CATRGGKGLKNTEAFF
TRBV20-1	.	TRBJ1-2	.	TGCAGTGCCAGTCGGGGAGCTAACTATGGCTACACCTTC	CSASRGANYGYTF
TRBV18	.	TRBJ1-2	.	TGTGCCAGCTCACCATACGGGGTTCGTGGCTACACCTTC	CASSPYGVRGYTF
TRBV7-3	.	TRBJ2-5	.	TGTGCCAGCACCTTGTGGCGGGAAGAGACCCAGTACTTC	CASTLWREETQYF
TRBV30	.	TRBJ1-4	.	TGTGCCTCCAGGACACCGCCTAATGAAAAACTGTTTTTT	CASRTPPNEKLFF
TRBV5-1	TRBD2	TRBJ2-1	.	TGCGCCAGCAGCTTGTTACTAGCGGTAAATGAGCAGTTCTTC	CASSLLLAVNEQFF
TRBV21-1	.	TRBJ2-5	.	TGTGCCAGCAGCACTGTAGCGGGAGCGGGGGGTGAGACCCAGTACTTC	CASSTVAGAGGETQYF
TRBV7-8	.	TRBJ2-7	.	TGTGCCAGCAGCTTAGGGGTCGGGATAGCGGCCGAGCAGTACTTC	CASSLGVGIAAEQYF
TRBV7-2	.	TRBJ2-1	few	TGTGCCAGCAGCTTAGGTGGGACGGGGGTTTACAATGAGCAGTTCTTC	CASSLGGTGVYNEQFF
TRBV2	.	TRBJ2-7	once	TGTGCCAGCATCGCTGGACACTCGGGATACGAGCAGTACTTC	CASIAGHSGYEQYF
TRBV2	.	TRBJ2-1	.	TGTGCCAGCACCCCTGACCCCTCCCCGGAGCAGTTCTTC	CASTPDPSPEQFF
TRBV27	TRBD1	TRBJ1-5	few	TGTGCCAGCAGTTCGGGGACAGGGGGAGCACCCCAGCATTTT	CASSSGTGGAPQHF
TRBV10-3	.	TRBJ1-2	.	TGTGCCATCAGAGACCTCAACTATGGCTACACCTTC	CAIRDLNYGYTF
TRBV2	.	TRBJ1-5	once	TGTGCCAGCATTCCGGAGGGGGGCAATCAGCCCCAGCATTTT	CASIPEGGNQPQHF
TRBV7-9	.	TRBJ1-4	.	TGTGCCAGCAGCTTATTGCCACCAACTAATGAAAAACTGTTTTTT	CASSLLPPTNEKLFF
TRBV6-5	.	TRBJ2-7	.	TGTGCCAGCAGGGGGGTCCACTACGAGCAGTACTTC	CASRGVHYEQYF
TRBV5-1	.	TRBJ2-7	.	TGCGCCAGCAGCTCGTCACGGGCCTCCTACGAGCAGTACTTC	CASSSSRASYEQYF
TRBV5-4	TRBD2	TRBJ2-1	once	TGTGCCAGCAGCTTGGTTCTAGCGGGAGAGAATGAGCAGTTCTTC	CASSLVLAGENEQFF
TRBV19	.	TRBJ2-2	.	TGTGCCAGTAGTATGGCGGGGTGGGCGACAGGCGGGGCCGGGGAGCTGTTTTTT	CASSMAGWATGGAGELFF
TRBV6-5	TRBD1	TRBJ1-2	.	TGTGCCAGCAGCACTATTTCAGGGGGCCATGGCTACACCTTC	CASSTISGGHGYTF
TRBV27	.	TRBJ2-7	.	TGTGCCAGCAGTTTAGCGGGACTTAGCTCCTACGAGCAGTACTTC	CASSLAGLSSYEQYF
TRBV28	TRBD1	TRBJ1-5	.	TGTGCCAGCAGTCATACAGGGGTGGATCAGCCCCAGCATTTT	CASSHTGVDQPQHF
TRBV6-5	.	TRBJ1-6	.	TGTGCCAGCACTCCTAGGGATTCACCCCTCCACTTT	CASTPRDSPLHF
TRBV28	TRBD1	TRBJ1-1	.	TGTGCCAGCAGTTCTCCGGGACAGGGGGACACTGAAGCTTTCTTT	CASSSPGQGDTEAFF
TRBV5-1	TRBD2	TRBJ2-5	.	TGCGCCAGCAGCTTGGCCTTAGCGGGGTACCAAGAGACCCAGTACTTC	CASSLALAGYQETQYF
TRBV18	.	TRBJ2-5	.	TGTGCCAGCTCAGCAAGCTTGGAAGAGACCCAGTACTTC	CASSASLEETQYF
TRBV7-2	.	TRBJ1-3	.	TGTGCCAGCAGCTACGGCGGGGGGGCCGGAAACACCATATATTTT	CASSYGGGAGNTIYF
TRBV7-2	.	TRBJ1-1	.	TGTGCCAGCAGCTTAGTAGGGGAATACACTGAAGCTTTCTTT	CASSLVGEYTEAFF
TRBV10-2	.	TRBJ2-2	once	TGCGCCAGCAGGGCGACAGGGAGGATCAACACCGGGGAGCTGTTTTTT	CASRATGRINTGELFF